This is a list of T cell receptor beta chains from one sample in a study of T cell repertoires in cytomegalovirus infection. TCRdb fed the reads into MiXCR, producing one record per CDR3 protein. The sample consists of about 600,000 distinct CDR3 sequences, less than 25% of them appearing once. Material for sequencing was CD8+ T cells from PBMCs. The receptors derive from a human donor in good health (CMV status not recorded). Some clones in this sample may be carry-over from other donors' samples. CDR3s include the opening cysteine and the closing phenylalanine or tryptophan. D genes are given only for firm matches. Where a row states a size, it is once, few, many or the class of an expanded clone; other rows omit it.

NA	many	TRBV28	TRBJ1-2	CASSVDTPFHYGYTF	TGTGCCAGCAGTGTCGACACCCCATTCCACTATGGCTACACCTTC
TRBD2	few	TRBV18	TRBJ2-3	CASSPGLANTDTQYF	TGTGCCAGCTCACCAGGACTAGCGAACACAGATACGCAGTATTTT
NA	NA	TRBV28	TRBJ1-1	CASSLAGETTEAFF	TGTGCCAGCAGTTTAGCAGGAGAAACCACTGAAGCTTTCTTT
NA	NA	TRBV12-3/TRBV12-4	TRBJ2-7	CASTQTDYEQYF	TGTGCCAGCACCCAGACAGACTACGAGCAGTACTTC
NA	few	TRBV20-1	TRBJ1-5	CSARGNLVRYNNQPQHF	TGCAGTGCTAGAGGTAACCTGGTTCGGTACAACAATCAGCCCCAGCATTTT
TRBD2	few	TRBV11-2	TRBJ2-1	CASSFWTSGGTYNEQFF	TGTGCCAGCAGCTTCTGGACTAGCGGGGGGACCTACAATGAGCAGTTCTTC
NA	NA	TRBV7-9	TRBJ1-4	CASSLGFRTQGEKLFF	TGTGCCAGCAGCTTAGGTTTCAGGACCCAGGGTGAAAAACTGTTTTTT
TRBD2	many	TRBV7-9	TRBJ2-5	CASSNRLAGNETQYF	TGTGCCAGCAGCAATAGACTAGCGGGCAACGAGACCCAGTACTTC
TRBD1	few	TRBV6-6	TRBJ2-3	CASRDRDTDTQYF	TGTGCCAGCAGGGACAGGGACACAGATACGCAGTATTTT
TRBD1	few	TRBV27	TRBJ2-1	CASTIKGASSYNEQFF	TGTGCCAGCACCATCAAGGGGGCGAGCTCCTACAATGAGCAGTTCTTC
NA	few	TRBV6-5	TRBJ2-3	CASSFGGPDFADTQYF	TGTGCCAGCAGCTTCGGGGGGCCGGATTTCGCAGATACGCAGTATTTT
TRBD2	many	TRBV7-2	TRBJ2-2	CASSLWTSGGANTGELFF	TGTGCCAGCAGCTTATGGACTAGCGGGGGGGCGAACACCGGGGAGCTGTTTTTT
NA	NA	TRBV28	TRBJ2-5	CASGLSAPKETQYF	TGTGCCAGCGGTTTATCGGCCCCGAAAGAGACCCAGTACTTC
NA	NA	TRBV2	TRBJ2-7	CASIPGWGAYEQYF	TGTGCCAGCATCCCGGGATGGGGCGCCTACGAGCAGTACTTC
NA	NA	TRBV27	TRBJ1-5	CASSSSTIQPQHF	TGTGCCAGCAGTTCATCTACAATTCAGCCCCAGCATTTT
TRBD2	NA	TRBV6-1	TRBJ2-3	CASSYTTSGGIAQYF	TGTGCCAGCAGTTATACAACCAGCGGGGGTATTGCGCAGTATTTT
NA	NA	TRBV27	TRBJ1-1	CASVSNTEAFF	TGTGCCAGCGTCAGCAACACTGAAGCTTTCTTT
TRBD2	NA	TRBV5-5	TRBJ2-5	CASSQGLVVGETQYF	TGTGCCAGCAGCCAGGGACTAGTCGTGGGGGAGACCCAGTACTTC
TRBD1	many	TRBV6-6	TRBJ1-1	CASVGTGWGGTEAFF	TGTGCCAGCGTCGGGACAGGGTGGGGAGGGACTGAAGCTTTCTTT
NA	few	TRBV29-1	TRBJ1-1	CSVEPVGTEAFF	TGCAGCGTTGAACCGGTGGGGACTGAAGCTTTCTTT
NA	few	TRBV9	TRBJ2-4	CASSPEQNIQYF	TGTGCCAGCAGCCCTGAACAAAACATTCAGTACTTC
NA	NA	TRBV12-3/TRBV12-4	TRBJ2-7	CASSFSTIYEQYF	TGTGCCAGCAGTTTTTCTACCATCTACGAGCAGTACTTC
NA	few	TRBV29-1	TRBJ2-6	CSVVMGQGPGANVLTF	TGCAGCGTTGTTATGGGGCAGGGCCCTGGGGCCAACGTCCTGACTTTC
NA	NA	TRBV19	TRBJ1-1	CASQVATGLSREAFF	TGTGCCTCTCAGGTCGCGACAGGCTTATCTCGGGAAGCTTTCTTT
NA	many	TRBV6-7	TRBJ1-5	CASSYSGGFNQPQHF	TGTGCCAGCAGTTATTCCGGAGGCTTCAATCAGCCCCAGCATTTT
TRBD2	NA	TRBV13	TRBJ2-4	CASAEQRGGAKNIQYF	TGTGCCAGCGCCGAACAACGGGGGGGTGCCAAAAACATTCAGTACTTC
TRBD2	NA	TRBV14	TRBJ2-1	CASSQRGGRSNEQFF	TGTGCCAGCAGCCAGCGGGGGGGCCGTTCCAATGAGCAGTTCTTC
NA	few	TRBV5-1	TRBJ1-1	CASGGGATEAFF	TGCGCCAGCGGGGGGGGTGCCACTGAAGCTTTCTTT
NA	many	TRBV12-3/TRBV12-4	TRBJ1-2	CASSLASGNGYTF	TGTGCCAGCAGTTTAGCGTCCGGGAATGGCTACACCTTC
NA	many	TRBV6-5	TRBJ1-2	CASSYGGAYGYTF	TGTGCCAGCAGTTACGGAGGGGCCTATGGCTACACCTTC
NA	NA	TRBV12-3/TRBV12-4	TRBJ2-1	CASTSSARSSSYNEQFF	TGTGCCAGCACCTCTAGCGCTAGATCGAGCTCCTACAATGAGCAGTTCTTC
TRBD1	NA	TRBV20-1	TRBJ2-1	CSKARTGAGAYNEQFF	TGCAGTAAAGCTCGAACAGGGGCCGGGGCGTACAATGAGCAGTTCTTC
NA	NA	TRBV12-3/TRBV12-4	TRBJ2-1	CASSSPQGRNEQFF	TGTGCCAGCAGTTCCCCACAGGGAAGGAATGAGCAGTTCTTC
NA	few	TRBV7-9	TRBJ2-1	CASSLTRTEQFF	TGTGCCAGCAGCCTCACTAGGACGGAGCAGTTCTTC
TRBD1	NA	TRBV25-1	TRBJ1-1	CASTSPWGRGTEAFF	TGTGCCAGCACCTCCCCCTGGGGCAGGGGGACTGAAGCTTTCTTT
NA	many	TRBV7-2	TRBJ1-1	CASSVGRTEAFF	TGTGCCAGCAGTGTAGGGCGCACTGAAGCTTTCTTT
TRBD1	many	TRBV12-3/TRBV12-4	TRBJ2-7	CASSWRTGADEQYF	TGTGCCAGCAGTTGGCGGACAGGGGCGGACGAGCAGTACTTC
NA	few	TRBV2	TRBJ2-1	CASRGRPTYNEQFF	TGTGCCAGTCGGGGACGGCCTACCTACAATGAGCAGTTCTTC
NA	few	TRBV9	TRBJ1-1	CASSAHRWEGEAFF	TGTGCCAGCAGCGCCCACCGGTGGGAGGGTGAAGCTTTCTTT
NA	few	TRBV13	TRBJ2-7	CASSLTEGVFYEQYF	TGTGCCAGCAGCTTAACCGAGGGGGTTTTCTACGAGCAGTACTTC
NA	few	TRBV7-9	TRBJ2-5	CASSLSRTQKETQYF	TGTGCCAGCAGCTTATCGAGGACGCAGAAAGAGACCCAGTACTTC
TRBD1	NA	TRBV27	TRBJ1-2	CASSSDRENYGYTF	TGTGCCAGCAGTTCCGACAGGGAGAACTATGGCTACACCTTC
NA	NA	TRBV19	TRBJ2-2	CASSIGPLNTGELFF	TGTGCCAGTAGTATAGGGCCCCTGAACACCGGGGAGCTGTTTTTT
TRBD1	NA	TRBV5-8	TRBJ2-2	CASSLGDSSNTGELFF	TGTGCCAGCAGCTTGGGGGACAGTTCAAACACCGGGGAGCTGTTTTTT
TRBD2	few	TRBV6-6	TRBJ2-1	CASSRTGGGTIYNEQFF	TGTGCCAGCAGCCGCACTGGCGGGGGGACCATTTACAATGAGCAGTTCTTC
NA	NA	TRBV7-9	TRBJ1-5	CASSSTGGVQPQHF	TGTGCCAGCAGCTCAACGGGGGGTGTACAGCCCCAGCATTTT
TRBD1	NA	TRBV29-1	TRBJ1-1	CSVERTGSTEAFF	TGCAGCGTTGAAAGGACAGGGAGCACTGAAGCTTTCTTT
TRBD2	NA	TRBV4-2	TRBJ2-1	CASSQLGLAGDYNEQFF	TGTGCCAGCAGCCAACTAGGACTAGCGGGGGACTACAATGAGCAGTTCTTC
NA	NA	TRBV14	TRBJ1-1	CASSPFVFF	TGTGCCAGCAGCCCGTTCGTATTCTTT
TRBD1	few	TRBV10-3	TRBJ2-3	CAIRGTGTGGTDTQYF	TGTGCCATCAGGGGAACCGGGACAGGGGGCACAGATACGCAGTATTTT
NA	NA	TRBV12-3/TRBV12-4	TRBJ1-1	CASSLAPGANTEAFF	TGTGCCAGCAGTTTAGCGCCGGGGGCGAACACTGAAGCTTTCTTT
TRBD2	many	TRBV7-6	TRBJ2-3	CASILAGGTDTQYF	TGTGCCAGTATACTAGCGGGCGGCACAGATACGCAGTATTTT
TRBD1	NA	TRBV7-9	TRBJ2-3	CASSFSGGLVDTQYF	TGTGCCAGCAGCTTCTCAGGGGGCCTGGTAGATACGCAGTATTTT
NA	NA	TRBV29-1	TRBJ1-1	CSHSGGNTEAFF	TGCAGCCATTCTGGGGGGAACACTGAAGCTTTCTTT
NA	NA	TRBV10-3	TRBJ2-3	CAISDERVTDTQYF	TGTGCCATCAGTGACGAACGGGTCACAGATACGCAGTATTTT
TRBD1	few	TRBV7-9	TRBJ1-5	CASSFLGQDDQPQHF	TGTGCCAGCAGCTTCCTGGGACAGGACGATCAGCCCCAGCATTTT
NA	few	TRBV6-5	TRBJ1-5	CASSPSGDQPQHF	TGTGCCAGCAGTCCCAGTGGGGATCAGCCCCAGCATTTT
NA	NA	TRBV5-1	TRBJ1-1	CASSFRSPMNTEAFF	TGCGCCAGCAGCTTCAGGTCCCCTATGAACACTGAAGCTTTCTTT
TRBD1	NA	TRBV25-1	TRBJ1-4	CASSEGTGGGKLFF	TGTGCCAGCAGTGAAGGGACAGGGGGCGGAAAACTGTTTTTT
TRBD1	many	TRBV6-6	TRBJ1-1	CASSRPGTGPNTEAFF	TGTGCCAGCAGCCGTCCCGGGACAGGGCCGAACACTGAAGCTTTCTTT